This TCR beta chain was sequenced during a study of CD8 T cells in Susac syndrome. It was with random hexamers that about 0.45 to 1 ug RNA was reverse transcribed. The authors amplified TCR beta CDR3 across 54 Vbeta and 13 Jbeta using immunoSEQ multiplex PCR. TCRdb re-analysed the immunoSEQ multiplex PCR reads in MiXCR, keeping a single row per CDR3 protein. This table holds 400,000 or so distinct CDR3 sequences, 75% to 90% found once. The study sequenced TCR beta in blood CD8+ and CD4+ T cells. Relapsing-remitting disease, either stable or active, was present in the multiple sclerosis controls, who were treatment-naive patients. TEMRA cells were enriched by FACS, and CD4+ and CD8+ T cells were negatively isolated. Sequences were obtained from CD8+ T cells from PBMCs. This sequence originates from a human donor with multiple sclerosis.

CDR3 DNA: TGCGCCAGCAGCCAGACGAAGGACAGGGGGACTGAAGCTTTCTTT. Encoded protein: CASSQTKDRGTEAFF. The chain is built from TRBV4-1 and TRBJ1-1; TRBD1 matches 10 bases. This CDR3 comprises 15 residues. Germline V lookup: CDR1 MGHRA, CDR2 YSYEKL. V shed 3 bases and J 5 bases; nucleotides not matched to a gene: 6.